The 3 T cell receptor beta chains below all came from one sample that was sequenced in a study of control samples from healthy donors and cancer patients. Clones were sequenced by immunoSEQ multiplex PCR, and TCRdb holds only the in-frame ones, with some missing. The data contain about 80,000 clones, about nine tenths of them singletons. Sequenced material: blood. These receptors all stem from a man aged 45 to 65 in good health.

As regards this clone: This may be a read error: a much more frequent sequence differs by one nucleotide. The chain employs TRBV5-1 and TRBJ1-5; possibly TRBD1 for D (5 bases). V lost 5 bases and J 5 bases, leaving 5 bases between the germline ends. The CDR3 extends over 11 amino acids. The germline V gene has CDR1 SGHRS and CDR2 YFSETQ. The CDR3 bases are TGCGCCAGCAGGGGGGATCAGCCCCAGCATTTT. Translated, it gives CASRGDQPQHF.

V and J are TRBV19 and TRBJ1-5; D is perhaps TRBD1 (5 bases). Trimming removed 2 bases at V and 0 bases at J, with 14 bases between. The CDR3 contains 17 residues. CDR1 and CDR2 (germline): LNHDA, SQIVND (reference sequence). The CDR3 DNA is TGTGCCAGTAGTATACGAGGGGAGCGGGCTAGCAATCAGCCCCAGCATTTT. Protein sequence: CASSIRGERASNQPQHF. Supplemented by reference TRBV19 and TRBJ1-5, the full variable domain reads DGGITQSPKYLFRKEGQNVTLSCEQNLNHDAMYWYRQDPGQGLRLIYYSQIVNDFQKGDIAEGYSVSREKKESFPLTVTSAQKNPTAFYLCASSIRGERASNQPQHFGDGTRLSIL.

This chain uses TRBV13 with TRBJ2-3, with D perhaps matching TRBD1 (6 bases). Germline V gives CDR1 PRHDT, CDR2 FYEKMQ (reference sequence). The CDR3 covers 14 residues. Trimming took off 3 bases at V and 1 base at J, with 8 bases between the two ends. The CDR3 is CASSFRTGTDTQYF. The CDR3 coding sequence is TGTGCCAGCAGCTTTCGGACAGGCACAGATACGCAGTATTTT.